This T cell receptor beta chain emerged from a study of high-grade serous ovarian cancer treatment subgroups. Study at large: Samples averaged roughly 15,000 reads and several thousand unique TCR beta rearrangements. General study results and limits: Different patients shared almost no repertoire; same-patient tumors shared roughly 0.11 to 0.8. These tumor repertoires lack spatial information from bulk sequencing.

Tumor samples were taken before definitive surgery or chemotherapy. Repertoires were generated with immunoSEQ multiplex PCR, while TCRdb's copy carries only in-frame clones and drops some. The sample holds 10,000 or so clones, 68% seen once. The CDR3 sequence is 15 residues long. Germline V gene sequence: CDR1 SEHNR, CDR2 FQNEAQ (reference sequence). V gave up 2 bases and J gave up 0 bases, with 11 bases separating them. Turning to this clone: Its matching antigen is unknown.

This clonotype was sampled from a human donor with high-grade serous ovarian cancer. The chain carries TRBV7-9 and TRBJ2-7; D gene uncertain. Sequenced: tumor tissue. CDR3 loop: CASSLTSGPSYEQYF. DNA of the CDR3: TGTGCCAGCAGCTTAACGTCGGGCCCCTCCTACGAGCAGTACTTC.